This T cell receptor beta chain was retrieved from a study of blood T cell dynamics during melanoma immunotherapy. The germline gives CDR1 LNHDA, CDR2 SQIVND (reference sequence). Trimming took 8 bases from V and 4 from J, leaving 21 bases between them. The CDR3 covers 15 residues. The time point is: pre-treatment baseline. Sequenced by immunoSEQ multiplex PCR; TCRdb stores in-frame clones only, minus some. The table includes more than 15,000 clones, approximately 83% detected once. This clone has a handful of counts. The clonotype was recovered from a human donor with melanoma. The sequenced sample was blood, obtained from a patient treated with checkpoint blockade. The chain employs TRBV19 and TRBJ2-7; TRBD2 might be the D (6 bases). CDR3 amino acids: CASAPGFGGSYEQYF. CDR3 nucleotides: TGTGCCAGTGCCCCCGGTTTCGGGGGTTCTTACGAGCAGTACTTC.